This T cell receptor (beta chain) was recorded in a study of cytomegalovirus exposure and HLA in healthy donors. About the research overall: The early release's HLA-typed donors yielded 65 million to 85 million unique TCRs.

This CDR3 has 14 amino acids. Unmatched junction bases numbered 5, after V lost 0 bases and J lost 6 bases. CDR1 is SGDLS and CDR2 is YYNGEE in the germline V gene. As to this clone: Its antigen is currently unknown.

Study results and caveats: A missense variant in DCLRE1C was later tied to TCR beta V- and J-gene trimming. Follow-up analysis seemed to connect common viral pathogens with several of the most significant clusters identified.

In the PCR, 60 Vbeta and 13 Jbeta primers were used. Assay used: immunoSEQ multiplex PCR; TCRdb lists only in-frame clones, some missing. Its table lists about 160,000 clones. Sequenced sample: PBMCs. The TCR sequence derives from a man aged 25-45 years in good health and CMV-seronegative. The genes are TRBV9 and TRBJ2-7; 8 nucleotides agree with TRBD2. The CDR3 spells CASSVVSGSREQYF. The CDR3 bases are TGTGCCAGCAGCGTAGTGAGCGGGAGTCGCGAGCAGTACTTC.